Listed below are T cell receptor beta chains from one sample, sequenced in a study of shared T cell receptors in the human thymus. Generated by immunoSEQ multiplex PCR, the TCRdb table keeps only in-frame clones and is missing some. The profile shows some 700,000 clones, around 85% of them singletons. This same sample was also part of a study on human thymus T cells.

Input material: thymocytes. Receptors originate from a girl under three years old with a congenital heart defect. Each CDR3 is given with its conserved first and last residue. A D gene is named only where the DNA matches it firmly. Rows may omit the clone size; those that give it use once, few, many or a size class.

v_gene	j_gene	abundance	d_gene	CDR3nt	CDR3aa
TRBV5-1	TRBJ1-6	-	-	TGCGCCAGCAGCCAAGGACAGCAGATCCCCTATAATTCACCCCTCCACTTT	CASSQGQQIPYNSPLHF
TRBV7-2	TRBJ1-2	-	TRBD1	TGTGCCAGCAGCTGGGGACAGCGTGGCTACACCTTC	CASSWGQRGYTF
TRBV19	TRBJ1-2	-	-	TGTGCCACAAGTCTGGGCCTAACTAACTATGGCTACACCTTC	CATSLGLTNYGYTF
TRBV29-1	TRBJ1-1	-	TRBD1	TGCAGCGTTGAACAGGGGGCCAACACTGAAGCTTTCTTT	CSVEQGANTEAFF
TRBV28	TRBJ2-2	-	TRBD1	TGTGCCAGCAGTGCACACCGGGACAGGGATACCGGGGAGCTGTTTTTT	CASSAHRDRDTGELFF
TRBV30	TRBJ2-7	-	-	TGTGCCTGGAGTATCCATAGACCGAAGATTAGCGACGAGCAGTACTTC	CAWSIHRPKISDEQYF
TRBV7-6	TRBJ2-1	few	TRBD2	TGTGCCAGCAGCCCTCGGACTAGCGGGGGGGCAACCCACAATGAGCAGTTCTTC	CASSPRTSGGATHNEQFF
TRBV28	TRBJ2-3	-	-	TGTGCCAGCAGTTTAGAGGGACATTCGACAGATACGCAGTATTTT	CASSLEGHSTDTQYF
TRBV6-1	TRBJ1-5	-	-	TGTGCCAGCAGTGAAGCAACTGGTCGCCCTCAGCCCCAGCATTTT	CASSEATGRPQPQHF
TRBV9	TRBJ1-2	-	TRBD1	TGTGCCAGCAGCCGAGAGGACAGGGGATTCTATGGCTACACCTTC	CASSREDRGFYGYTF
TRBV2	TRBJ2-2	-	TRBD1	TGTGCCAGCAGTGCTCCCCGGGACAGGGACTTTGAGTGGCCGACCGGGGAGCTGTTTTTT	CASSAPRDRDFEWPTGELFF
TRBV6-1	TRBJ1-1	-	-	TGTGCCAGCAGTAATCGACAGACTAACACTGAAGCTTTCTTT	CASSNRQTNTEAFF
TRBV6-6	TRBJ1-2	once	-	TGTGCCAGCAGAGCCCCCTACAGGGCTAGGTATGGCTACACCTTC	CASRAPYRARYGYTF
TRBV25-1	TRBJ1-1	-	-	TGTGCCAGCCTCTCCGGGGGACTCCACACTGAAGCTTTCTTT	CASLSGGLHTEAFF
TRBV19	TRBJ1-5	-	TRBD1	TGTGCCAGTAGTACCCCTCACAGGGGTCCTAGCAATCAGCCCCAGCATTTT	CASSTPHRGPSNQPQHF
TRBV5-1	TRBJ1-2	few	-	TGCGCCAGCAGCCTGACAACCTTACGGCCTAATGGCTACACCTTC	CASSLTTLRPNGYTF
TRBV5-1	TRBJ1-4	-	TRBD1	TGCGCCAGCAGCTGGGAACCCACAGGGGGCCGTGAAAAACTGTTTTTT	CASSWEPTGGREKLFF
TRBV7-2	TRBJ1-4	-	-	TGTGCCAGCAGCCCACAGCGGGGGGGCCTGGGGAATCTTAATGAAAAACTGTTTTTT	CASSPQRGGLGNLNEKLFF
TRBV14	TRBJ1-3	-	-	TGTGCCAGCAGCCCTCCGGGGGGGGGCCACTCTGGAAACACCATATATTTT	CASSPPGGGHSGNTIYF
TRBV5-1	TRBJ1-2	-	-	TGCGCCAGCAGCTTGAGGTGGAGGAGGGGTGGCTACACCTTC	CASSLRWRRGGYTF
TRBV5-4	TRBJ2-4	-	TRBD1	TGTGCCAGCAGCTTGGAGACAGGGCGGGCCAAAAACATTCAGTACTTC	CASSLETGRAKNIQYF
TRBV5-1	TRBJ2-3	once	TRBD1	TGCGCCAGCAGACTGGACAGGGCGATGGATACGCAGTATTTT	CASRLDRAMDTQYF
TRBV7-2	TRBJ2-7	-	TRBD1	TGTGCCAGCTCGAAGGGGACAGGGAACTACGAGCAGTACTTC	CASSKGTGNYEQYF
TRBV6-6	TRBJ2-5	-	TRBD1	TGTGCCAGCAGTTACAGGGACAGGGAGACCCAGTACTTC	CASSYRDRETQYF
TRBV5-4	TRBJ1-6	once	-	TGTGCCAGCAGTCGAACAGGGAGCTCCTATAATTCACCCCTCCACTTT	CASSRTGSSYNSPLHF
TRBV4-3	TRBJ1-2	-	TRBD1	TGCGCCAGCAGCCAAGAAAGGGGGCAGGGCTATGGCTACACCTTC	CASSQERGQGYGYTF
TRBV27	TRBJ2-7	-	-	TGTGCCAGCAGTCGGGGGTTTAGGTCCTACGAGCAGTACTTC	CASSRGFRSYEQYF
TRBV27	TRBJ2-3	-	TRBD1	TGTGCCAGCAGTTTGGAGGTAGGGGGCCCAGATACGCAGTATTTT	CASSLEVGGPDTQYF
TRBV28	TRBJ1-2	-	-	TGTGCCAGCTCGCGTCCTACAGGCTACTATGGCTACACCTTC	CASSRPTGYYGYTF
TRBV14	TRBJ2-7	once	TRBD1	TGTGCCAGCAGCCGCTCCGGGACAGAGTTTTCCTACGAGCAGTACTTC	CASSRSGTEFSYEQYF
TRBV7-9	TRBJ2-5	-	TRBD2	TGTGCCAGCAGCCCAACACCGCGGGGGGTTGAAGAGACCCAGTACTTC	CASSPTPRGVEETQYF
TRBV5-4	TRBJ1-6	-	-	TGTGCCAGCAGCTTTGCGAGCCCTCGAGCACCCCTCCACTTT	CASSFASPRAPLHF
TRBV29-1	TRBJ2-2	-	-	TGCAGCGTTGTTTGGGACTCCGGAGGGCGTTACACCGGGGAGCTGTTTTTT	CSVVWDSGGRYTGELFF
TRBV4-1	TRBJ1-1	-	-	TGCGCCAGCAGCCAAGAGGAGGGGCGGAACACTGAAGCTTTCTTT	CASSQEEGRNTEAFF
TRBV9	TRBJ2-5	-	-	TGTGCCAGCAGCGTAGAGGGGTTGGCTGAGACCCAGTACTTC	CASSVEGLAETQYF
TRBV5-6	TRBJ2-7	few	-	TGTGCCAGCAGCTTGGGACCCGCTGTGCGGATGGGCTACGAGCAGTACTTC	CASSLGPAVRMGYEQYF
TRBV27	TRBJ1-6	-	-	TGTGCCAGCAGGTGGAGGGCCCATTCACCCCTCCACTTT	CASRWRAHSPLHF
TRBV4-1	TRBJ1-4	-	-	TGCGCCAGCAGCCACACAGGGTTTCTAGTTGCGGGTAATGAAAAACTGTTTTTT	CASSHTGFLVAGNEKLFF
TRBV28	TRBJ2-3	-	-	TGTGCCACCGCGGACGCGGGGCCAGATACGCAGTATTTT	CATADAGPDTQYF
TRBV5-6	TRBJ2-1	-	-	TGTGCCAGCACACACTGCCCCGGGAAGGAGTTCTTC	CASTHCPGKEFF
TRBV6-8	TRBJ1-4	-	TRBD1	TGTGCCAGCACCCTTTCAAGCAGGGGGAGTACAACTAATGAAAAACTGTTTTTT	CASTLSSRGSTTNEKLFF
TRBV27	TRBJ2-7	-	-	TGTGCCAGCAGCAACAGGGATACCTACGAGCAGTACTTC	CASSNRDTYEQYF
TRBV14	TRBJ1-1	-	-	TGTGCCAGCAGCCGCCTGCGGAGGGGTTTTGGGAACACTGAAGCTTTCTTT	CASSRLRRGFGNTEAFF
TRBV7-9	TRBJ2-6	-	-	TGTGCCAGCAGCTTAGTCGTTTCTGGGGCCAACGTCCTGACTTTC	CASSLVVSGANVLTF
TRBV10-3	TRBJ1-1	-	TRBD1	TGTGCCATCAGAAAACCGGGACAGGGTGGAAGAAACACTGAAGCTTTCTTT	CAIRKPGQGGRNTEAFF
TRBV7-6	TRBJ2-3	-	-	TGTGCCAGCAGCTTAAGGGGGGGGGTACATACGCAGTATTTT	CASSLRGGVHTQYF
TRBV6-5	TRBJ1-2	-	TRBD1	TGTGCCAGCAGTCCGGGACAGGGGTACTATGGCTACACCTTC	CASSPGQGYYGYTF
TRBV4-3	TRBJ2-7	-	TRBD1	TGCGCCAGCAGCCAGGACCAAACAACGGAACAGGGGGCTTTGTCCCACGAGCAGTACTTC	CASSQDQTTEQGALSHEQYF
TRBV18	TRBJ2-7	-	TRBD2	TGTGCCAGCTCACCAGTTCGGGGGGATTCAAGAGAGCAGTACTTC	CASSPVRGDSREQYF
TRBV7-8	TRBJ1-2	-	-	TGTGCCAGCACCGTCACCGGGGGGGTGAATGGCTACACCTTC	CASTVTGGVNGYTF
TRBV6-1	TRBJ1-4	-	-	TGTGCCAGCCAAACTAGCTGGACTAACCCTAAACCCCTGTTTTTT	CASQTSWTNPKPLFF
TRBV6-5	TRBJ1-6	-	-	TGTGCCAGCAGTTATTTGGGCAGAAGGAATTCACCCCTCCACTTT	CASSYLGRRNSPLHF
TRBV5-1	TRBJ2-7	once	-	TGCGCCAGCAGCTTGGCAGTCCCAACCTACGAGCAGTACTTC	CASSLAVPTYEQYF
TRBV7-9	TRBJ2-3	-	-	TGTGCCAGCAGCCGCACAACGATCTCTACAGAGGGCCGCACAGATACGCAGTATTTT	CASSRTTISTEGRTDTQYF